The rows below give T cell receptor beta chains drawn from one sample of a study of shared clonotypes between healthy human individuals. Here immunoSEQ multiplex PCR was the method, and the copy in TCRdb shows in-frame clones only, minus some. The sample has roughly 2.2 million clones, 85% to 95% seen once. The sequencing sample was made of naive CD4+ T cells from PBMCs. These receptors came from a man aged 18 to 29 in good health. Some clones in this sample may be carry-over from other donors' samples. CDR3s include the opening cysteine and the closing phenylalanine or tryptophan. D genes are given only for firm matches. Expanded clones get a size class; other rows say once, few or many, or leave the size out.

>TRBJ1-5|TRBV27|once|.
CASSGRGLSNQPQHF
TGTGCCAGCAGTGGGCGGGGGCTAAGCAATCAGCCCCAGCATTTT
>TRBJ2-3|TRBV7-2|.|TRBD2
CASSLGVWGRAPDTQYF
TGTGCCAGCAGCTTAGGGGTTTGGGGGAGGGCCCCAGATACGCAGTATTTT
>TRBJ1-2|TRBV28|.|TRBD1
CASSLGTGPYGYTF
TGTGCCAGCAGCCTCGGGACAGGGCCTTATGGCTACACCTTC
>TRBJ2-2|TRBV5-4|.|TRBD2
CASSQGTSGYTGELFF
TGTGCCAGCAGCCAAGGGACTAGCGGGTACACCGGGGAGCTGTTTTTT
>TRBJ1-1|TRBV28|.|.
CASSAGGGVNTEAFF
TGTGCCAGCAGTGCTGGAGGGGGAGTGAACACTGAAGCTTTCTTT
>TRBJ2-5|TRBV5-4|.|.
CASSFKVQETQYF
TGTGCCAGCAGCTTTAAGGTTCAAGAGACCCAGTACTTC
>TRBJ2-1|TRBV21-1|.|.
CASDDGDEQFF
TGTGCCAGCGACGACGGAGATGAGCAGTTCTTC
>TRBJ1-5|TRBV6-5|.|.
CASSYSTNQPQHF
TGTGCCAGCAGTTACTCGACGAATCAGCCCCAGCATTTT
>TRBJ1-5|TRBV7-9|.|.
CASSSSIGQPQHF
TGTGCCAGCAGCTCTTCCATCGGTCAGCCCCAGCATTTT
>TRBJ2-7|TRBV28|.|.
CASSLWRNSDYEQYF
TGTGCCAGCAGTTTGTGGCGTAACTCGGATTACGAGCAGTACTTC
>TRBJ2-5|TRBV15|.|TRBD1
CATSRGRQGTHF
TGTGCCACCAGCAGAGGTCGACAGGGCACACACTTC
>TRBJ2-1|TRBV7-3|.|.
CASSLTRDLTYNEQFF
TGTGCCAGCAGCTTAACGCGGGACCTCACCTACAATGAGCAGTTCTTC
>TRBJ2-7|TRBV4-1|.|TRBD2
CASSQDRRGLAGGYLYEQYF
TGCGCCAGCAGCCAAGATAGGAGGGGACTAGCGGGAGGGTATCTCTACGAGCAGTACTTC
>TRBJ1-1|TRBV20-1|few|.
CEAAQATEAFF
TGCGAAGCCGCCCAGGCCACTGAAGCTTTCTTT
>TRBJ2-2|TRBV5-1|.|TRBD2
CASSLWLAGVNTGELFF
TGCGCCAGCAGCTTGTGGCTAGCGGGAGTGAACACCGGGGAGCTGTTTTTT
>TRBJ2-2|TRBV2|.|.
CASLRPGGPGELFF
TGTGCCAGCCTACGACCAGGTGGACCCGGGGAGCTGTTTTTT
>TRBJ2-1|TRBV7-3|.|TRBD2
CASSLGLAGAREQFF
TGTGCCAGCAGCTTAGGACTAGCGGGAGCCAGGGAGCAGTTCTTC
>TRBJ2-7|TRBV5-1|.|.
CASSSDNSYEQYF
TGCGCCAGCAGTTCGGACAATTCCTACGAGCAGTACTTC
>TRBJ2-3|TRBV27|.|TRBD1
CASSYRTGGITDTQYF
TGTGCCAGCAGTTATCGGACAGGGGGCATAACAGATACGCAGTATTTT
>TRBJ1-6|TRBV11-2|.|.
CASRGGGLMRSPLHF
TGTGCCAGCAGGGGGGGAGGACTAATGAGGTCACCCCTCCACTTT
>TRBJ2-7|TRBV11-2|.|.
CASSLSTGGDEQYF
TGTGCCAGCAGCTTATCCACCGGAGGGGACGAGCAGTACTTC
>TRBJ2-3|TRBV5-8|.|.
CASSSGVSTDTQYF
TGTGCCAGCAGCTCAGGGGTTAGCACAGATACGCAGTATTTT
>TRBJ1-3|TRBV5-1|.|TRBD1
CASSLAATGAGNTIYF
TGCGCCAGCAGCTTGGCCGCAACAGGGGCTGGAAACACCATATATTTT
>TRBJ2-1|TRBV2|.|TRBD2
CASSARLFDRLAGVYNEQFF
TGTGCCAGCAGTGCACGACTGTTTGATCGACTAGCGGGCGTCTACAATGAGCAGTTCTTC
>TRBJ2-3|TRBV12-5|.|.
CASSDNTDTQYF
TGTGCTAGTTCAGATAACACAGATACGCAGTATTTT
>TRBJ2-7|TRBV6-5|.|TRBD2
CASRRTSLHEQYF
TGTGCCAGCAGAAGGACTAGTCTACACGAGCAGTACTTC
>TRBJ2-5|TRBV19|.|TRBD2
CATQSGASGRGETQYF
TGTGCCACCCAGTCTGGGGCTAGCGGGAGAGGAGAGACCCAGTACTTC
>TRBJ2-7|TRBV6-5|few|.
CASSLGYEQYF
TGTGCCAGCAGTTTGGGATACGAGCAGTACTTC
>TRBJ2-4|TRBV11-2|once|.
CASSLGGLGRGNIQYF
TGTGCCAGCAGCTTAGGGGGTCTAGGTAGGGGAAACATTCAGTACTTC
>TRBJ2-2|TRBV7-9|once|TRBD2
CASSLGGLAGTNTGELFF
TGTGCCAGCAGCTTAGGCGGGTTAGCGGGGACGAACACCGGGGAGCTGTTTTTT
>TRBJ1-5|TRBV6-1|.|.
CASRGRTFSNQPQHF
TGTGCCAGCCGGGGGAGAACCTTTAGCAATCAGCCCCAGCATTTT
>TRBJ1-1|TRBV7-9|.|.
CASSLYMGGTEAFF
TGTGCCAGCAGCTTATATATGGGGGGCACTGAAGCTTTCTTT
>TRBJ2-5|TRBV5-1|.|TRBD2
CASSLAASGEETQYF
TGCGCCAGCAGCTTGGCCGCTAGCGGAGAAGAGACCCAGTACTTC
>TRBJ2-5|TRBV9|.|.
CASSVVSGQETQYF
TGTGCCAGCAGCGTAGTAAGTGGCCAAGAGACCCAGTACTTC
>TRBJ1-1|TRBV29-1|few|.
CSVEPLIKTEAFF
TGCAGCGTCGAGCCCCTAATAAAGACTGAAGCTTTCTTT
>TRBJ1-1|TRBV9|.|.
CASSAVGGIAEAFF
TGTGCCAGCAGCGCCGTGGGAGGGATCGCTGAAGCTTTCTTT
>TRBJ2-4|TRBV28|.|.
CATQRSGEQNIQYF
TGTGCCACCCAAAGGTCAGGGGAGCAAAACATTCAGTACTTC
>TRBJ2-1|TRBV5-8|.|TRBD2
CASSLFRAGATFKSNEQFF
TGTGCCAGCAGCTTGTTTCGAGCGGGAGCGACATTCAAATCCAATGAGCAGTTCTTC
>TRBJ1-2|TRBV6-5|.|.
CASSYNGNYGYTF
TGTGCCAGCAGTTACAATGGTAACTATGGCTACACCTTC
>TRBJ1-5|TRBV7-2|.|.
CASSPFYSNQPQHF
TGTGCCAGCTCCCCATTTTATAGCAATCAGCCCCAGCATTTT
>TRBJ2-7|TRBV6-5|.|.
CASQRRERGADEQYF
TGTGCCAGCCAAAGGAGGGAACGGGGGGCGGACGAGCAGTACTTC
>TRBJ1-4|TRBV9|.|.
CASSVLGHYNEKLFF
TGTGCCAGCAGCGTCCTGGGACACTATAATGAAAAACTGTTTTTT
>TRBJ1-6|TRBV2|.|.
CASSEGRGRGTLHF
TGTGCCAGCAGTGAAGGTCGGGGGAGGGGCACCCTCCACTTT
>TRBJ2-1|TRBV5-1|.|.
CASSRRESYNEQFF
TGCGCCAGCAGCCGTCGGGAAAGCTACAATGAGCAGTTCTTC
>TRBJ2-7|TRBV30|.|.
CASGEDEQYF
TGTGCATCGGGGGAGGACGAGCAGTACTTC
>TRBJ2-7|TRBV6-6|.|TRBD1
CASSRDRVYEQYF
TGTGCCAGCAGCCGGGACAGGGTTTACGAGCAGTACTTC
>TRBJ1-4|TRBV9|.|TRBD1
CASSSNPTGGTTTNEKLFF
TGTGCCAGCAGCTCCAACCCGACAGGGGGGACAACAACTAATGAAAAACTGTTTTTT
>TRBJ1-5|TRBV2|.|.
CASEGEHNQPQHF
TGTGCCAGCGAAGGAGAGCACAATCAGCCCCAGCATTTT